This is a list of T cell receptor beta chains from one sample in a study of T cell repertoires in cytomegalovirus infection. TCRdb analysed the reads with MiXCR anew, one entry per CDR3 protein. The data show hundreds of thousands of distinct CDR3 sequences, about 30% seen once. No antigen has been assigned to these receptors. The input for sequencing was cultured CD8+ T cells from PBMCs, taken from culture after CMV antigen stimulation. The receptors come from a human donor in good health (CMV status not recorded). Some clones in this sample may be carry-over from other donors' samples. CDR3s include the opening cysteine and the closing phenylalanine or tryptophan. The D gene is left open where the match is weak. The size field is filled for only some rows; it gives once, few, many or a size class.

D | J | size | V | CDR3 | DNA
TRBD2 | TRBJ2-5 | few | TRBV12-3/TRBV12-4 | CASVGTIQETQYF | TGTGCCAGCGTCGGGACTATCCAAGAGACCCAGTACTTC
TRBD1 | TRBJ2-5 | - | TRBV7-6 | CASSSGQGLQTQYF | TGTGCCAGCAGCTCCGGACAGGGGCTTCAGACCCAGTACTTC
TRBD1 | TRBJ1-2 | - | TRBV7-6 | CASSLGEDRGSMGYTF | TGTGCCAGCAGCTTAGGGGAGGACAGGGGGTCTATGGGCTACACCTTC
- | TRBJ1-2 | few | TRBV7-6 | CASSLGTRANYGYTF | TGTGCCAGCAGCTTAGGCACTCGGGCTAACTATGGCTACACCTTC
- | TRBJ2-2 | few | TRBV14 | CASSQDRRVAGELFF | TGTGCCAGCAGCCAAGATCGCAGGGTTGCCGGGGAGCTGTTTTTT
- | TRBJ1-2 | few | TRBV27 | CASQPAGNYGYTF | TGTGCCAGCCAACCTGCAGGCAACTATGGCTACACCTTC
TRBD2 | TRBJ2-2 | few | TRBV28 | CASISREGVNTGELFF | TGTGCCAGCATTTCTAGGGAGGGCGTTAACACCGGGGAGCTGTTTTTT
- | TRBJ1-5 | - | TRBV12-5 | CASGLNRAEPQHF | TGTGCTAGTGGTTTAAACAGGGCAGAGCCCCAGCATTTT
TRBD1 | TRBJ2-2 | many | TRBV7-3 | CASSLTGGRYTGELFF | TGTGCCAGCAGCTTAACAGGGGGCCGGTACACCGGGGAGCTGTTTTTT
- | TRBJ2-1 | few | TRBV11-3 | CASSLDRNGILNEQFF | TGTGCCAGCAGCTTAGATCGGAACGGGATCCTGAATGAGCAGTTCTTC
- | TRBJ2-4 | few | TRBV6-1 | CASSEAQGRQNIQYF | TGTGCCAGCAGTGAAGCTCAGGGGCGTCAAAACATTCAGTACTTC
- | TRBJ2-3 | few | TRBV7-9 | CASSSPRRGATDTQYF | TGTGCCAGCAGCTCCCCCCGGCGGGGCGCCACAGATACGCAGTATTTT
- | TRBJ2-6 | few | TRBV7-9 | CASSLRVGEGANVLTF | TGTGCCAGCAGCTTAAGAGTGGGGGAGGGGGCCAACGTCCTGACTTTC
- | TRBJ2-1 | - | TRBV2 | CAGRGVSLDEQFF | TGTGCCGGACGAGGAGTAAGTCTGGATGAGCAGTTCTTC
- | TRBJ1-1 | - | TRBV11-1 | CASSEEWGMNTEAFF | TGTGCCAGCAGCGAGGAGTGGGGAATGAACACTGAAGCTTTCTTT
- | TRBJ2-5 | few | TRBV6-2/TRBV6-3 | CASSSTQGLGETQYF | TGTGCCAGCAGTTCTACTCAGGGGCTCGGGGAGACCCAGTACTTC
- | TRBJ2-1 | few | TRBV7-9 | CASSLGQVRSYNEQFF | TGTGCCAGCAGCTTAGGGCAGGTACGCTCCTACAATGAGCAGTTCTTC
- | TRBJ2-3 | few | TRBV7-6 | CASSLKPGRDTQYF | TGTGCTAGCAGCTTGAAACCGGGCCGAGATACGCAGTATTTT
- | TRBJ1-1 | few | TRBV7-6 | CASSPSGYEAFF | TGTGCCAGCAGCCCAAGCGGATATGAAGCTTTCTTT
TRBD1 | TRBJ1-1 | - | TRBV28 | CASTSPGQGTEAFF | TGTGCCAGCACCTCGCCGGGACAGGGGACTGAAGCTTTCTTT
- | TRBJ2-1 | few | TRBV28 | CASSLSWNFEQFF | TGTGCCAGCAGTTTAAGTTGGAATTTCGAGCAGTTCTTC
TRBD1 | TRBJ2-5 | few | TRBV11-2 | CASSRAGTGGLQETQYF | TGTGCCAGCAGTCGGGCGGGGACAGGGGGACTCCAAGAGACCCAGTACTTC
- | TRBJ1-1 | - | TRBV19 | CASKLAANTEAFF | TGTGCCAGTAAGTTGGCAGCGAACACTGAAGCCTTCTTT
- | TRBJ1-3 | many | TRBV7-9 | CASIHGGANTIYF | TGTGCCAGCATTCACGGCGGGGCGAACACCATATATTTT
- | TRBJ1-4 | - | TRBV7-9 | CASRPEDGTEKLFF | TGTGCCAGCAGACCGGAGGATGGAACTGAAAAACTGTTTTTT
- | TRBJ1-1 | - | TRBV19 | CASSPKGRGTMNTEAFF | TGTGCCAGTAGCCCAAAGGGGAGGGGGACGATGAACACTGAAGCTTTCTTT
TRBD1 | TRBJ2-3 | many | TRBV4-3 | CASSQKGAGTDTQYF | TGCGCCAGCAGCCAAAAGGGGGCGGGTACAGATACGCAGTATTTT
TRBD1 | TRBJ1-2 | - | TRBV27 | CASSFGQDYGYTF | TGTGCCAGCAGTTTTGGACAGGACTATGGCTACACCTTC
TRBD2 | TRBJ2-1 | - | TRBV27 | CASSLSGGVNEQFF | TGTGCCAGCAGTTTATCCGGGGGGGTAAATGAGCAGTTCTTC
TRBD2 | TRBJ2-3 | - | TRBV27 | CASYSPGTSLTDTQYF | TGTGCCAGCTACTCCCCCGGGACTAGTCTTACAGATACGCAGTATTTT
- | TRBJ2-1 | few | TRBV6-5 | CASSYSSGVLPYNEQFF | TGTGCCAGCAGTTACTCTTCGGGCGTCCTCCCCTACAATGAGCAGTTCTTC
- | TRBJ1-1 | few | TRBV6-5 | CASRDTGFMNTEAFF | TGTGCCAGCAGAGACACAGGGTTCATGAACACTGAAGCTTTCTTT
- | TRBJ2-2 | few | TRBV5-6 | CASSWWLSGHPTANTGELFF | TGTGCCAGCAGCTGGTGGCTTTCGGGACACCCCACCGCGAACACCGGGGAGCTGTTTTTT
- | TRBJ1-4 | many | TRBV6-5 | CASSFEGREKLFF | TGTGCCAGCAGTTTCGAAGGTCGTGAAAAACTGTTTTTT
- | TRBJ1-1 | many | TRBV7-2 | CASSLALRVMNTEAFF | TGTGCCAGCAGCTTAGCATTAAGGGTCATGAACACTGAAGCTTTCTTT
- | TRBJ1-2 | - | TRBV12-5 | CASGSPSDKVVF | TGTGCTAGTGGTTCCCCGTCCGACAAGGTTGTCTTC
- | TRBJ2-2 | - | TRBV7-9 | CASSLAGPGFGELFF | TGTGCCAGCAGCTTAGCGGGACCGGGCTTCGGGGAGCTGTTTTTT
- | TRBJ1-5 | few | TRBV19 | CASSPGLHNQPQHF | TGTGCCAGTAGTCCCGGGCTCCACAATCAGCCCCAGCATTTT
- | TRBJ1-4 | - | TRBV6-2/TRBV6-3 | CASSYVELKNEKLFF | TGTGCCAGCAGTTATGTCGAGCTGAAGAATGAAAAACTGTTTTTT
- | TRBJ1-3 | - | TRBV19 | CASSIDPVGRSYSGNTIYF | TGTGCCAGTAGTATAGACCCTGTGGGACGGAGTTACTCTGGAAACACCATATATTTT
TRBD2 | TRBJ2-1 | - | TRBV6-2/TRBV6-3 | CASSPSAGGRNEQFF | TGTGCCAGCAGTCCCTCAGCGGGGGGGCGCAATGAGCAGTTCTTC
- | TRBJ1-3 | - | TRBV4-3 | CASSQDGGTGNTIYF | TGTGCCAGCAGCCAAGATGGGGGGACTGGAAACACCATATATTTT